The rows below give T cell receptor beta chains drawn from one sample of a study of T cells after yellow fever vaccination. One entry per CDR3 protein results from TCRdb running MiXCR on the 5' RACE reads. The sample holds over 250,000 distinct CDR3 sequences, approximately 4% seen once. The sample was PBMCs, taken 5 days after the yellow fever booster vaccination. Every receptor here comes from a man younger than 30 who received the YFV17D yellow fever vaccine. The conserved cysteine and the conserved F or W are not part of the CDR3 here. Clone size is given for some rows only: seen once, a few or many times, or a class if the clone is expanded.

cdr3_aa	clone_size	cdr3_length	v_call
ASSLDLRAGYGYT	few	13	TRBV9
ASSQGLPQASGNTIY	few	15	TRBV14
ASSLRQRLTEAF	.	12	TRBV5-1
ASSQGFRGSGNTIY	few	14	TRBV3-1
SARSPRDRTEAF	.	12	TRBV20-1
ASSSELAGVSVSTQY	.	15	TRBV7-3
ASSPLGAHEQY	.	11	TRBV18
ASSAQTSFEQY	many	11	TRBV4-3
ASSQDPHSAWSGANVLT	.	17	TRBV4-1
ASSLAGAGLDTQY	.	13	TRBV28
ASSIGTPMNTEAF	.	13	TRBV5-1
ATRDEPNTEAF	few	11	TRBV6-2/TRBV6-3
ASSFLGTSGGVTDTQY	.	16	TRBV5-1
ASSQGRVYEQY	.	11	TRBV4-3
ASSLRDEQF	.	9	TRBV3-1
ASSSFNRDTEAF	few	12	TRBV5-1
ASSHNQETQY	few	10	TRBV9
ASSSRDHLHYMITDTQY	few	17	TRBV5-1
SGVTGFGETQY	.	11	TRBV29-1